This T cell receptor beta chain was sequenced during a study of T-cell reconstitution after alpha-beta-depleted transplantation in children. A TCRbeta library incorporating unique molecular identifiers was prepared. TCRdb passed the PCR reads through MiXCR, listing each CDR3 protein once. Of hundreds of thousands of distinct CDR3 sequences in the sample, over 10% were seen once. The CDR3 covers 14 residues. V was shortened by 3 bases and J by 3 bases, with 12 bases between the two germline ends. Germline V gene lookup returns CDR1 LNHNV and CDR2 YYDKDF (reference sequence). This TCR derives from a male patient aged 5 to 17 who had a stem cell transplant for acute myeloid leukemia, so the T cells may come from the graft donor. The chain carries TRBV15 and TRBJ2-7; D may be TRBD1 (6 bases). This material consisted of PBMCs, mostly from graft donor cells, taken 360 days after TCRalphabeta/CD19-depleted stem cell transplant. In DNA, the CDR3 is TGTGCCACCAGCAGTGCCACAGGGTTCTACGAGCAGTACTTC. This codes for CATSSATGFYEQYF.